This T cell receptor (beta chain) was obtained from a study of cytomegalovirus exposure and HLA in healthy donors. This clone turned up a few times. Other DNA sequences in this sample translate to the same CDR3. It was with 60 Vbeta and 13 Jbeta primers that the PCR ran. This table comes from immunoSEQ multiplex PCR, and its TCRdb copy is limited to in-frame clones, with some not included. The sample includes some 150,000 clones, 70% to 85% of them seen just once. Germline CDR1 reads LNHDA; CDR2 reads SQIVND (reference sequence). The CDR3 length is 13 residues. V lost 6 bases, J lost 3 bases, and 11 bases lay in between.

This receptor was identified in a man between 40 and 49 years old in good health and CMV-seronegative. The sequenced sample consisted of PBMCs. The chain recombines TRBV19 with TRBJ1-1; possibly TRBD1 for D (6 bases). CDR3 protein: CASRLQGDTEAFF. DNA of the CDR3: TGTGCCAGTAGATTACAGGGTGACACTGAAGCTTTCTTT.